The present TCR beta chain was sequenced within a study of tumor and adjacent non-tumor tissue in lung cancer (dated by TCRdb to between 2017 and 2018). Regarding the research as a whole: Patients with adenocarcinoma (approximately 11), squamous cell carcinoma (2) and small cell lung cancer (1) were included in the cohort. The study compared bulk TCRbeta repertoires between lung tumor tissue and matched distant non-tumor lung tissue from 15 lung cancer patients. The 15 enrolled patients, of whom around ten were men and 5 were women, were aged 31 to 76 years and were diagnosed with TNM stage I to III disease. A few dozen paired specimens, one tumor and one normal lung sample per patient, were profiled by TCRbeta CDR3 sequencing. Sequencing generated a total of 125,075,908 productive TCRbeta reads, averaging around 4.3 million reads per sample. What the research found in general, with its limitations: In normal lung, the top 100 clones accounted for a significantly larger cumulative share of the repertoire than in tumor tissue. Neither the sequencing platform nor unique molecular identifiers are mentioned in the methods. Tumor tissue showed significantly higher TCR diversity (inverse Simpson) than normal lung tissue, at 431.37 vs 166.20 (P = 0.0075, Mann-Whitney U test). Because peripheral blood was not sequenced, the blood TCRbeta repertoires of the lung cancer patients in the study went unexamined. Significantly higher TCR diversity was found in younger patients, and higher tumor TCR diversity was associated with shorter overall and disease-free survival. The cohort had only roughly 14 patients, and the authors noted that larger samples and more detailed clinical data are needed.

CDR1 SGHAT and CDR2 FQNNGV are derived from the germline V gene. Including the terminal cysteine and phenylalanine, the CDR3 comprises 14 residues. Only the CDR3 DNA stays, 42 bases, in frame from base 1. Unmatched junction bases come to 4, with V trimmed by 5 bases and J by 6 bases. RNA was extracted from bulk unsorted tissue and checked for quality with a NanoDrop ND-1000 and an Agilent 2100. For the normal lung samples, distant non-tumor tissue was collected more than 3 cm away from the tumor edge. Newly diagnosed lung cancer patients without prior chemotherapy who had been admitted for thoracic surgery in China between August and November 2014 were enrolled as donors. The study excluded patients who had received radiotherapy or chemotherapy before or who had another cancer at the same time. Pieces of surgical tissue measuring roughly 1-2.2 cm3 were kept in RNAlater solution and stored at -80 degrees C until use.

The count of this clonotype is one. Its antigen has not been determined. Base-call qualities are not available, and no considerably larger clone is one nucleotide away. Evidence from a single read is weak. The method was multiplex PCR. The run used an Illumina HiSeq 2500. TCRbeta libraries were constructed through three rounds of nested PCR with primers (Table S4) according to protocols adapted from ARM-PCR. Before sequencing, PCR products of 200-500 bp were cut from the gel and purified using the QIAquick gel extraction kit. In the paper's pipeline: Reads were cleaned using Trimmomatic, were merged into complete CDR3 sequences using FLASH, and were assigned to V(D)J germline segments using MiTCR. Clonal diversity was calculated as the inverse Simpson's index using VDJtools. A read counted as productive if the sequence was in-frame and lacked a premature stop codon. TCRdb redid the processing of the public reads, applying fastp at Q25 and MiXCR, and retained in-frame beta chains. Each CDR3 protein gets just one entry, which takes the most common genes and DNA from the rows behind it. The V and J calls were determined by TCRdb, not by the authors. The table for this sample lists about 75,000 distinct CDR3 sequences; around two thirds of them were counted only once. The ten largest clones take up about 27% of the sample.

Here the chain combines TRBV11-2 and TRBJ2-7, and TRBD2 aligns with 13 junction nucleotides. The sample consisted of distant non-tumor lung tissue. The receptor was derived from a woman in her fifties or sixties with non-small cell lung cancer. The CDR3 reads CASSILAGGCEQYF. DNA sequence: TGTGCCAGCAGCATACTAGCGGGGGGGTGCGAGCAGTACTTC.